Listed here is a single T cell receptor beta chain. The sample comes from a study of OX40 agonist ivuxolimab in advanced cancers. Germline loops: CDR1 MNHEY, CDR2 SMNVEV (reference sequence). CDR3 length equals 15 residues. V was cut by 10 bases and J by 6 bases, with 23 bases left in between. Sequenced by immunoSEQ multiplex PCR; TCRdb stores in-frame clones only, minus some. This sample has almost 80,000 clones, with about four fifths found just once. The TCR comes from an adult with an advanced solid tumor such as melanoma, head and neck, liver or kidney cancer. The starting material was CD4+ or CD8+ T cells sorted from blood, obtained in a trial of the OX40 agonist ivuxolimab. This chain connects TRBV27 to TRBJ2-3, with D possibly TRBD2 on 6 matching bases. This chain's CDR3 is CATNRRASVYDTQYF. The DNA for the CDR3 is TGTGCCACAAACCGCCGGGCTAGCGTGTATGATACGCAGTATTTT.